This TCR beta chain was observed in a study of CD8 T cells in ankylosing spondylitis. Study outcomes and limitations: Certain motif variants had earlier appeared in reactive arthritis synovial fluid and blood. Characteristic, it appeared, of ankylosing spondylitis blood was a TCR beta motif of 7 or 8 highly homologous variants.

Using its own MiXCR run on the 5' RACE reads, TCRdb lists one record per CDR3 protein. This sample carries 500,000 or so distinct CDR3 sequences, 5.3% of them seen once, and the ten largest clones take roughly 3.3%. This CDR3 is 17 amino acids long. Germline CDR1 SEHNR, CDR2 FQNEAQ (reference sequence). Trimming shortened V by 4 bases and J by 0 bases, and 18 bases separated the two germline ends. This clonotype was detected ten times or more. Antigen: not known. V is TRBV7-9 and J is TRBJ2-5; TRBD2 might be the D (5 bases). This TCR was recovered from a male donor with ankylosing spondylitis. Sequencing was carried out using blood, either unsorted or a sorted T cell fraction (not recorded which). The CDR3 region is CASSSPRLLAYQETQYF. The CDR3 DNA follows: TGTGCCAGCAGCTCCCCGCGGCTATTAGCGTACCAAGAGACCCAGTACTTC.